This is a list of T cell receptor beta chains from one sample in a study of shared clonotypes between healthy human individuals. The data were produced by immunoSEQ multiplex PCR, yet TCRdb's version contains in-frame clones alone and is incomplete. The sample has about 770,000 clones, around 77% seen once; the top ten hold more than 1.5%. Sequenced sample: memory CD4+ T cells sorted from blood. Receptors were obtained from a woman aged 25 to 39 in good health. The CDR3 runs from the conserved cysteine through the conserved F or W. The order of the fields is clone size, J gene, V gene, CDR3 protein. Size tells how often a clone was seen (once, few, many) or the class of an expanded clone, and some rows leave it out.

abundance: few
j_gene: NA
v_gene: TRBV19
CDR3aa: CASSIGPGYEQYF

abundance: NA
j_gene: TRBJ2-7
v_gene: TRBV6-1
CDR3aa: CASSEGPAGGTYEQYF

abundance: NA
j_gene: TRBJ2-5
v_gene: TRBV11-2
CDR3aa: CASSLGLAGGFGETQYF

abundance: NA
j_gene: TRBJ2-1
v_gene: TRBV18
CDR3aa: CASVPGVPSDEQFF

abundance: NA
j_gene: TRBJ2-7
v_gene: TRBV2
CDR3aa: CASRDGGAVYEQYF

abundance: NA
j_gene: TRBJ2-1
v_gene: TRBV29-1
CDR3aa: CSVEERGQGSRFF

abundance: once
j_gene: TRBJ2-7
v_gene: TRBV6-6
CDR3aa: CASSLAGVYEQYF

abundance: few
j_gene: TRBJ2-5
v_gene: TRBV25-1
CDR3aa: CASSARTGPEGGTQYF

abundance: few
j_gene: TRBJ1-2
v_gene: TRBV10-3
CDR3aa: CAIKGVPNYGYTF

abundance: NA
j_gene: TRBJ2-1
v_gene: TRBV7-2
CDR3aa: CASRRAGTASDEQFF

abundance: NA
j_gene: TRBJ2-1
v_gene: TRBV5-1
CDR3aa: CASSLVASGRPNEQFF

abundance: NA
j_gene: TRBJ1-1
v_gene: TRBV7-2
CDR3aa: CASRSTGVRSTEAFF

abundance: few
j_gene: TRBJ2-7
v_gene: TRBV18
CDR3aa: CASSHSSRPRFYEQYF

abundance: NA
j_gene: TRBJ1-3
v_gene: TRBV6-1
CDR3aa: CASIRAESGNTIYF

abundance: once
j_gene: TRBJ2-2
v_gene: TRBV28
CDR3aa: CASRSTSGRIGELFF

abundance: few
j_gene: TRBJ2-2
v_gene: TRBV27
CDR3aa: CASSFAILAGELFF

abundance: few
j_gene: TRBJ2-7
v_gene: TRBV11-2
CDR3aa: CASSLEPPLEQYF

abundance: once
j_gene: TRBJ2-3
v_gene: TRBV18
CDR3aa: CASSLLAGSTDTQYF

abundance: NA
j_gene: TRBJ1-2
v_gene: TRBV28
CDR3aa: CASRGTGTKGVYGYTF

abundance: NA
j_gene: TRBJ2-7
v_gene: TRBV11-2
CDR3aa: CASSLRLAGIGYEQYF

abundance: NA
j_gene: TRBJ2-2
v_gene: TRBV7-2
CDR3aa: CASSLGALGTGELFF

abundance: NA
j_gene: TRBJ2-5
v_gene: TRBV19
CDR3aa: CASTGTAQETQYF

abundance: NA
j_gene: TRBJ2-7
v_gene: TRBV5-6
CDR3aa: CASKTLADGDYEQYF

abundance: few
j_gene: TRBJ2-5
v_gene: TRBV5-6
CDR3aa: CASSLLAETQYF

abundance: NA
j_gene: TRBJ2-1
v_gene: TRBV9
CDR3aa: CASSATLSSYNEQFF

abundance: NA
j_gene: TRBJ1-4
v_gene: TRBV5-4
CDR3aa: CASSLGATNEKLFF

abundance: few
j_gene: TRBJ1-2
v_gene: TRBV10-2
CDR3aa: CASSEKTDYGYTF

abundance: NA
j_gene: TRBJ1-1
v_gene: TRBV19
CDR3aa: CASSIAENTEAFF

abundance: NA
j_gene: TRBJ1-1
v_gene: TRBV6-5
CDR3aa: CASSYSVRGGTEAFF